These 20 T cell receptor beta chains originate from one sample sequenced in a study of T-cell memory formation after mild COVID-19. MiXCR was run by TCRdb on the 5' RACE reads, yielding one entry per CDR3 protein. The sample lists around 340,000 distinct CDR3 sequences; more than 15% were seen once. Source material: PBMCs or a T cell subset sorted from them (not recorded which). The receptors were gathered from a man younger than 35 who had mild COVID-19 (a few samples of this study predate the infection). Cell type and time point are not known.

This clonotype came up a few times. The V and J genes are TRBV6-5 and TRBJ1-6; no clear D gene. Trimming cost V 2 bases and J 13 bases, with 12 bases left between them. Germline CDR1 MNHEY, CDR2 SVGAGI. The CDR3 extends over 13 amino acids. CDR3 sequence: CASSYGGPGPLHF. As DNA, the CDR3 is TGTGCCAGCAGTTACGGAGGGCCCGGGCCCCTCCACTTT.

This clonotype has just a few counts. The V and J genes are TRBV27 and TRBJ1-6; D remains unclear. Trimming cost V 6 bases and J 0 bases, with 6 bases left between them. This CDR3 comprises 14 residues. Per germline, CDR1 MNHEY and CDR2 SMNVEV (reference sequence). The CDR3 protein is CASSWSSYNSPLHF. The CDR3 nucleotides read TGTGCCAGCAGCTGGAGCTCCTATAATTCACCCCTCCACTTT.

The chain carries TRBV14 and TRBJ2-1; D may be TRBD1 (6 bases). This CDR3 has 13 amino acids. Germline V gene data show CDR1 as SGHDN and CDR2 as FVKESK. Trimming shortened V by 1 base and J by 10 bases, and 11 bases separated the two germline ends. CDR3 DNA: TGTGCCAGCAGCCAAGTGCAGGGGATCGAGCAGTTCTTC. Translation gives CASSQVQGIEQFF. The full variable domain, rest sourced from reference TRBV14 and TRBJ2-1, is EAGVTQFPSHSVIEKGQTVTLRCDPISGHDNLYWYRRVMGKEIKFLLHFVKESKQDESGMPNNRFLAERTGGTYSTLKVQPAELEDSGVYFCASSQVQGIEQFFGPGTRLTVL.

The CDR3 loop reads CSARDPFGGTGNQPQHF. CDR3 DNA: TGCAGTGCTAGAGATCCCTTTGGTGGGACGGGCAATCAGCCCCAGCATTTT. V and J are TRBV20-1 and TRBJ1-5; weak D call: TRBD1 (5 bases). With 0 bases removed from V and 2 bases from J, the gap between germline ends came to 17 bases. This CDR3 contains 17 residues. Germline assignment: CDR1 DFQATT and CDR2 SNEGSKA (reference sequence).

This clonotype was found many times. V usage is TRBV27 and J usage is TRBJ1-5, with D unclear. V lost 5 bases and J lost 7, with 18 bases in between. The CDR3 consists of 15 residues. Germline-derived CDR1 and CDR2 are MNHEY and SMNVEV (reference sequence). CDR3 in amino acids: CASSPGYAAGQPQHF. DNA for the CDR3: TGTGCCAGCAGTCCCGGGTATGCGGCCGGGCAGCCCCAGCATTTT.

Written as DNA, the CDR3 is TGCGCCAGCAGTACAGGAGCCTCCGGCAATCAGCCCCAGCATTTT. Translating gives CASSTGASGNQPQHF. J is TRBJ1-5 and V is TRBV5-1; tentatively, D is TRBD1 (5 bases). Germline loops: CDR1 SGHRS, CDR2 YFSETQ. The CDR3 has 15 amino acids. V was cut by 5 bases and J by 2 bases, with 14 bases left in between.

The chain combines TRBV4-1 with TRBJ2-5, with a tentative D call TRBD1 (6 bases). Deletions cut 1 base from V and 9 bases from J, with 18 bases between. The CDR3 runs 15 residues. Germline V gene sequence: CDR1 MGHRA, CDR2 YSYEKL. CDR3 residues: CASSQVVRLPGAQYF. CDR3 DNA: TGCGCCAGCAGCCAAGTGGTTCGGCTCCCAGGGGCCCAGTACTTC.

CDR3 amino acids: CASSLLRAKNIQYF. The CDR3 DNA reads as TGTGCCAGCAGTTTATTAAGGGCCAAAAACATTCAGTACTTC. The chain combines TRBV12-3 or TRBV12-4 with TRBJ2-4, with D hard to call. Trimming cost V 2 bases and J 1 base, with 6 bases left between them. This CDR3 contains 14 residues.

This clonotype turned up a few times. V is TRBV5-1 and J is TRBJ2-1; D gene unclear. V gave up 0 bases and J gave up 3 bases, with 7 bases separating them. Germline CDR1 SGHRS, CDR2 YFSETQ. The CDR3 covers 14 residues. CDR3 DNA sequence: TGCGCCAGCAGCTTGGAGGCTAGCTACAATGAGCAGTTCTTC. The encoded protein is CASSLEASYNEQFF.

Here the CDR3 reads CASSYSLSSGDTQYF. The CDR3 DNA sequence: TGTGCCAGCAGTTACTCGCTGTCTAGTGGAGATACGCAGTATTTT. The rearrangement links TRBV6-5 to TRBJ2-3; no reliable D call. V lost 0 bases, J lost 5 bases, and 12 bases lay in between. The CDR3 sequence is 15 residues long. The germline gives CDR1 MNHEY, CDR2 SVGAGI.

This clonotype was recorded a few times. This chain joins TRBV28 and TRBJ2-7; no reliable D call. The CDR3 contains 12 residues. The germline gives CDR1 MDHEN, CDR2 SYDVKM. Trimming cost V 2 bases and J 7 bases, with 9 bases left between them. The CDR3 DNA is TGTGCCAGCAGTTTAGGGTATGGGGAGCAGTACGTC. Protein sequence: CASSLGYGEQYV.

The chain uses TRBV6-6 and TRBJ2-5, with TRBD1 matching over 8 bases. Germline CDR1 MNHNY, CDR2 SVGAGI (reference sequence). The CDR3 covers 21 residues. The junction had 26 bases not matched to a gene; V was cut back by 6 bases and J by 2 bases. In DNA form, the CDR3 reads TGTGCCAGCAGCTCCTATGGGACAGGACTTCACATAGGACTACCGCAAGAGACCCAGTACTTC. It translates to CASSSYGTGLHIGLPQETQYF.

This clonotype was seen only a few times. The rearrangement links TRBV6-2 or TRBV6-3 to TRBJ2-1; D uncertain. The CDR3 contains 12 residues. Germline V CDR1 and CDR2: MNHEY, SVGEGT. The V end was cut by 4 bases, the J end by 8 bases, with 9 bases between. DNA for the CDR3: TGTGCCAGCAGTTGGAGTAGTCATGAGCAGTTCTTC. Its translation: CASSWSSHEQFF.

This clonotype showed up just a few times. The rearrangement uses TRBV4-1 and TRBJ1-1; 8 positions match TRBD1. V was clipped by 4 bases and J by 1 base; unmatched bases: 8. Germline V CDR1 and CDR2: MGHRA, YSYEKL. This CDR3 has 16 residues. CDR3: CASSRANRGKNTEAFF. CDR3 DNA: TGCGCCAGCAGCCGAGCGAACAGGGGGAAGAACACTGAAGCTTTCTTT.

V is TRBV5-1 and J is TRBJ1-4; maybe TRBD1 (6 bases). The germline V gene encodes CDR1 SGHRS and CDR2 YFSETQ. The CDR3 is 16 amino acids. V was clipped by 0 bases and J by 0 bases, with 9 bases between them. CDR3 nucleotides: TGCGCCAGCAGCTTGGTGGGGGCAGCAACTAATGAAAAACTGTTTTTT. Protein sequence: CASSLVGAATNEKLFF.

In this sample, this clonotype turned up a few times. The rearrangement uses TRBV14 and TRBJ2-7; a possible D gene is TRBD2 (6 bases). Germline assignment: CDR1 SGHDN and CDR2 FVKESK. This CDR3 spans 11 amino acids. V dropped 3 bases and J dropped 12 bases, with 12 bases sitting between them. CDR3 protein: CASSHGTGAYF. CDR3 bases: TGTGCCAGCAGCCACGGGACGGGAGCGTACTTC. Full variable domain (missing parts from reference TRBV14 and TRBJ2-7): EAGVTQFPSHSVIEKGQTVTLRCDPISGHDNLYWYRRVMGKEIKFLLHFVKESKQDESGMPNNRFLAERTGGTYSTLKVQPAELEDSGVYFCASSHGTGAYFGPGTRLTVT.

This clonotype turned up a few times. The chain has TRBV4-2 and TRBJ2-1; D call uncertain. Trimming removed 0 bases at V and 11 bases at J, with 17 bases between. CDR1 and CDR2 (germline): LGHNA, YNFKEQ. This CDR3 contains 15 residues. Written as DNA, the CDR3 is TGTGCCAGCAGCCAAGAGGAGCACAGTACAATGAAGCAGTTCTTC. It translates to CASSQEEHSTMKQFF.

The sample holds a few counts of this clonotype. V gene TRBV12-5 combines with J gene TRBJ2-5; a possible D gene is TRBD2 (6 bases). Looked up from germline, CDR1 is LGHNT and CDR2 is FRNRAP. This CDR3 contains 15 residues. V gave up 6 bases and J gave up 5 bases, with 19 bases separating them. Written as DNA, the CDR3 is TGTGCTAGTGGAAACGCCCGGGACTGGAGGGAGACCCAGTACTTC. It yields the protein CASGNARDWRETQYF.

The chain is built from TRBV6-5 and TRBJ2-5; TRBD2 matches 9 bases. V gave up 2 bases and J gave up 5 bases; unmatched junction bases: 6. Germline CDR1 and CDR2: MNHEY and SVGAGI. This CDR3 has 15 residues. The CDR3 is CASSYGGGAWETQYF. DNA for the CDR3: TGTGCCAGCAGTTACGGCGGGGGGGCCTGGGAGACCCAGTACTTC.

The rearrangement uses TRBV13 and TRBJ1-6, with D perhaps matching TRBD1 (5 bases). The CDR3 sequence is 14 residues long. The germline CDR1 and CDR2 sequences are PRHDT and FYEKMQ (reference sequence). V shed 2 bases and J shed 7 bases, with 9 bases lying between them. CDR3: CASSLTQGNSPLHF. The CDR3 nucleotides are TGTGCCAGCAGCTTAACGCAGGGCAATTCACCCCTCCACTTT.